The next 23 T cell receptor beta chains were all read from a single sample in a study of T cells after yellow fever vaccination. TCRdb independently ran MiXCR on the 5' RACE reads; one entry per CDR3 protein. This sample has some 390,000 distinct CDR3 sequences, with around 19% found just once. Sequenced here: PBMCs, sampled before the yellow fever booster vaccination. The receptor source for this set is a man aged 18 to 35 who received the YFV17D yellow fever vaccine.

This clonotype showed up just a few times. This chain connects TRBV6-4 to TRBJ1-1; no firm D call. The CDR3 sequence is 13 residues long. Germline assignment: CDR1 MRHNA and CDR2 SNTAGT. V was cut by 6 bases and J by 3 bases, with 11 bases left in between. The DNA for the CDR3 is TGTGCCAGCAGCGAGACCTGGTACACTGAAGCTTTCTTT. Its translation is CASSETWYTEAFF.

This clonotype was seen a handful of times. The chain is built from TRBV9 and TRBJ2-2, with 8 bases matching TRBD2. The CDR3 loop spans 15 amino acids. Germline-derived CDR1 and CDR2 are SGDLS and YYNGEE. The junction had 2 bases not matched to a gene; V was cut back by 3 bases and J by 1 base. The CDR3, as DNA: TGTGCCAGCAGCGGACTAGCGTTGAACACCGGGGAGCTGTTTTTT. As protein: CASSGLALNTGELFF.

This clonotype was counted between two and nine times. The chain links TRBV12-3 or TRBV12-4 to TRBJ1-1, with 10 bases lining up with TRBD1. The CDR3 sequence is 14 residues long. Trimming removed 6 bases from V and 4 bases from J; junction bases left unmatched: 5. In nucleotides, the CDR3 is TGTGCCAGCAGACGACAGGGGGCGTCCACTGAAGCTTTCTTT. Its translation: CASRRQGASTEAFF.

This chain uses TRBV6-5 with TRBJ2-6; the D gene is possibly TRBD1 (5 bases). The CDR3 sequence is 17 residues long. Germline V gives CDR1 MNHEY, CDR2 SVGAGI. Trimming shortened V by 0 bases and J by 2 bases, and 11 bases separated the two germline ends. The CDR3 sequence is CASSYSRSRAGANVLTF. For the CDR3, the DNA is TGTGCCAGCAGTTACTCGAGGAGCAGGGCTGGGGCCAACGTCCTGACTTTC.

This clonotype was observed a few times. The rearrangement links TRBV20-1 to TRBJ1-2, with 10 bases that match TRBD1. Germline CDR1 and CDR2: DFQATT and SNEGSKA (reference sequence). Trimming at V came to 7 bases and at J to 7 bases, leaving 6 bases not matched to a gene. The CDR3 runs 12 residues. The CDR3 DNA follows: TGCAGTGTCCCCGGGACAGGGGCTGGCTACACCTTC. This gives the protein CSVPGTGAGYTF.

The chain links TRBV20-1 to TRBJ1-3; D uncertain. Trimming pared 6 bases from V and 0 bases from J, leaving 12 bases between. This CDR3 is 14 amino acids long. CDR1 and CDR2 from the germline V gene are DFQATT and SNEGSKA (reference sequence). CDR3 DNA sequence: TGCAGTGCAATCCAAGGTACCTCTGGAAACACCATATATTTT. The encoded protein is CSAIQGTSGNTIYF.

This clonotype was picked up many times. The gene calls are TRBV4-1 and TRBJ2-5; unclear D gene. Germline CDR1 is MGHRA and CDR2 is YSYEKL. The CDR3 totals 14 residues. V lost 0 bases, J lost 3 bases, and 8 bases lay in between. CDR3 DNA: TGCGCCAGCAGCCAAGAAAGCTGGGAAGAGACCCAGTACTTC. Its translation is CASSQESWEETQYF.

This clonotype was observed a few times. The gene calls are TRBV7-2 and TRBJ2-3, with D perhaps TRBD1 or TRBD2 (6 bases each). V was shortened by 0 bases and J by 7 bases, with 14 bases between the two germline ends. The CDR3 length is 15 residues. The germline gives CDR1 SGHTA, CDR2 FQGNSA. CDR3 in DNA: TGTGCCAGCAGCTTAGCATCGGGGGCCCCTAATACGCAGTATTTT. It translates to CASSLASGAPNTQYF.

This chain joins TRBV6-2 or TRBV6-3 and TRBJ1-2, with a weak D call TRBD1 (5 bases). Trimming shortened V by 1 base and J by 3 bases, and 9 bases separated the two germline ends. Germline assignment: CDR1 MNHEY and CDR2 SVGEGT. The CDR3 has 14 residues. CDR3 sequence: CASSYLQGDYGYTF. The CDR3 DNA sequence: TGTGCCAGCAGTTACTTGCAGGGCGACTATGGCTACACCTTC.

This clonotype was seen a few times. The chain is built from TRBV10-3 and TRBJ1-5; D may be TRBD1 (5 bases). This CDR3 region has 14 residues. Trimming removed 4 bases from V and 4 bases from J, with 11 bases in between. Germline CDR1 and CDR2: ENHRY and SYGVKD. CDR3 amino acids: CAISGLGRNQPQHF. CDR3 nucleotide sequence: TGTGCCATCAGTGGCCTGGGACGGAATCAGCCCCAGCATTTT.

This sequence joins TRBV11-2 and TRBJ1-1; D is unclear. CDR1 is SGHAT, CDR2 FQNNGV, per germline. The CDR3 runs to 11 residues. V dropped 6 bases and J dropped 10 bases, with 12 bases sitting between them. The CDR3 sequence: CASSFPSRAFF. In nucleotides, the CDR3 is TGTGCCAGCAGTTTCCCCTCCCGAGCTTTCTTT.

The table lists this clonotype with a few counts. The gene calls are TRBV9 and TRBJ2-3; no firm D call. CDR1 is SGDLS and CDR2 is YYNGEE in the germline V gene. CDR3 length: 13 amino acids. Between the trimmed V and J ends, which lost 4 bases and 6 bases, there was a span of 12 bases. The CDR3: CASSTRPGDTQYF. CDR3 bases: TGTGCCAGCAGCACCCGCCCCGGGGATACGCAGTATTTT.

A few counts support this clonotype. The V gene is TRBV7-2, the J gene TRBJ1-2; 8 nucleotides line up with TRBD1. The CDR3 has 17 amino acids. Germline trimming cut 1 base from V and 6 bases from J; bases unmatched to any gene: 13. Germline assignment: CDR1 SGHTA and CDR2 FQGNSA. The CDR3 reads CASSLGLGQVVPDGYTF. Written as DNA, the CDR3 is TGTGCCAGCAGCTTAGGTCTGGGACAGGTCGTACCTGATGGCTACACCTTC.

V is TRBV6-5 and J is TRBJ2-5; 10 bases map to TRBD1. In germline, CDR1 is MNHEY, CDR2 SVGAGI. This CDR3 is built from 15 residues. V lost 8 bases to trimming and J lost 5 bases; unmatched junction nucleotides: 11. CDR3 sequence: CASSRQGATRETQYF. In nucleotides, the CDR3 is TGTGCCAGCTCGAGACAGGGGGCAACCCGGGAGACCCAGTACTTC.

This clonotype was counted between two and nine times. The rearrangement links TRBV4-1 to TRBJ2-3; 7 bases are shared with TRBD2. CDR3 size: 16 residues. The trim removed 1 base at V and 2 bases at J, leaving 6 bases unmatched. Germline V gene lookup returns CDR1 MGHRA and CDR2 YSYEKL. For the CDR3, the DNA is TGCGCCAGCAGCCAAGGGAAAGCGGGGAACACAGATACGCAGTATTTT. Amino acids: CASSQGKAGNTDTQYF.

There are a few counts of this clonotype. The chain combines TRBV7-2 with TRBJ1-1; TRBD1 might be the D (5 bases). Germline V lookup: CDR1 SGHTA, CDR2 FQGNSA. With 6 bases removed from V and 3 bases from J, the gap between germline ends came to 11 bases. This CDR3 is built from 13 residues. The CDR3 nucleotides read TGTGCCAGCAGGTCCTCAGGGTACACTGAAGCTTTCTTT. It yields the protein CASRSSGYTEAFF.

The chain links TRBV28 to TRBJ2-5, with 7 bases aligning to TRBD2. Germline V gene sequence: CDR1 MDHEN, CDR2 SYDVKM. The trim removed 4 bases at V and 5 bases at J, leaving 10 bases unmatched. The CDR3 extends over 15 amino acids. CDR3 protein: CASSSIAGLRETQYF. CDR3 coding DNA: TGTGCCAGCAGTTCCATAGCGGGCCTCCGGGAGACCCAGTACTTC.

The chain uses TRBV7-2 and TRBJ1-1; the D gene is possibly TRBD1 (6 bases). The CDR3 totals 15 residues. The germline V gene encodes CDR1 SGHTA and CDR2 FQGNSA. With 1 base removed from V and 1 base from J, the gap between germline ends came to 10 bases. The CDR3 loop reads CASSLGGQRNTEAFF. CDR3 DNA sequence: TGTGCCAGCAGCTTAGGAGGACAGAGGAACACTGAAGCTTTCTTT.

CDR3 in DNA: TGCAGTGCTTATGACAGTCAGGGGAATGAAAAACTGTTTTTT. Protein product: CSAYDSQGNEKLFF. This chain links TRBV20-1 with TRBJ1-4; D perhaps matches TRBD1 (6 bases). V gave up 5 bases and J gave up 5 bases, with 15 bases separating them. This CDR3 contains 14 residues. CDR1 DFQATT and CDR2 SNEGSKA come from the germline V gene (reference sequence).

This clonotype was observed at least ten times. A junction boundary mismatches the germline segment, possibly from a read error. CDR3 protein: CASSYYSNQPQHF. The DNA of the CDR3 is TGTGCCAGCAGCTACTATAGCAATCAGCCCCAGCATTTT. The chain joins TRBV6-5 to TRBJ1-5; unclear D gene. The CDR3 is 13 residues long. Germline V gene data show CDR1 as MNHEY and CDR2 as SVGAGI.

Only a few counts were recorded for this clonotype. The V and J genes are TRBV4-1 and TRBJ2-7, with TRBD1 matching 9 bases. This CDR3 comprises 18 residues. Germline V gives CDR1 MGHRA, CDR2 YSYEKL. Germline trimming cut 4 bases from V and 5 bases from J; bases unmatched to any gene: 18. The CDR3 DNA reads TGCGCCAGCAGCCCCGGTGGTCCGGGGACAGGGATTTTTGACGAGCAGTACTTC. It translates to CASSPGGPGTGIFDEQYF.

This clonotype was seen only a few times. This chain connects TRBV6-5 to TRBJ1-2, with D possibly being TRBD1 (5 bases). Trimming removed 6 bases at V and 1 base at J, with 21 bases between. This CDR3 contains 17 residues. The germline CDR1 and CDR2 sequences are MNHEY and SVGAGI. The CDR3 region is CASSPMLGAGSNYGYTF. CDR3 coding DNA: TGTGCCAGCAGCCCGATGCTGGGCGCAGGGAGTAACTATGGCTACACCTTC.

This clonotype was detected ten times or more. CDR3 nucleotide sequence: TGTGCCAGCAGTAAATTTGGGGGGCAAGAGACCCAGTACTTC. This codes for CASSKFGGQETQYF. The chain combines TRBV6-5 with TRBJ2-5; perhaps TRBD2 as D (6 bases). Trimming pared 5 bases from V and 2 bases from J, leaving 12 bases between. This CDR3 has 14 residues. Germline CDR1 is MNHEY and CDR2 is SVGAGI.